This T cell receptor (beta chain) was obtained from a study of siplizumab effects on memory and regulatory T cells. Notes on the study in general: Reactions containing siplizumab showed mappable alloreactive CD4+ clones averaging around 70% Treg-derived, versus around 25% in controls. The authors mapped only a minor fraction of alloreactive clones to unstimulated subsets. The study did not confirm that proliferating Tregs from siplizumab cultures were suppressive.

For this clone: Its antigen is undetermined.

Germline CDR1 and CDR2: SNHLY and FYNNEI. The CDR3 extends over 14 amino acids. With 7 bases removed from V and 6 bases from J, the gap between germline ends came to 16 bases. Using immunoSEQ multiplex PCR, the repertoire was profiled, and TCRdb retains in-frame clones only, with some absent. The table records about 94,000 clones, 94% of them present only once. Sequencing was done on a sample of non-Treg CD4+ T cells sorted from blood. This clonotype originated in a human donor in good health. The J gene is TRBJ1-5, the V gene TRBV2; D perhaps matches TRBD1 (5 bases). The CDR3 sequence: CASTNMGPSQPQHF. CDR3 DNA: TGTGCCAGCACCAATATGGGACCAAGTCAGCCCCAGCATTTT.